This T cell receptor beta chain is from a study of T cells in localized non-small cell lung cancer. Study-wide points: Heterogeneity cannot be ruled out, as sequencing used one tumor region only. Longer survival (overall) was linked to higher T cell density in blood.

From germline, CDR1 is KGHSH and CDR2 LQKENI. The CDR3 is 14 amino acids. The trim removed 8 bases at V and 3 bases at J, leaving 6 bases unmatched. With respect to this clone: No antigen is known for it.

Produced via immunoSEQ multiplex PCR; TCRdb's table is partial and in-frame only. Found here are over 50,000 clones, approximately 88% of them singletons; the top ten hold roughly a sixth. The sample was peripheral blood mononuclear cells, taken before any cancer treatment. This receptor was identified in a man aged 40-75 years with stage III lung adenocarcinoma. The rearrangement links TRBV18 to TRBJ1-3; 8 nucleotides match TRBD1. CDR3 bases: TGTGCCAGCGCATCGGGACAGGATGGAAACACCATATATTTT. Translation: CASASGQDGNTIYF. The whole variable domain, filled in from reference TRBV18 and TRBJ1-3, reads NAGVMQNPRHLVRRRGQEARLRCSPMKGHSHVYWYRQLPEEGLKFMVYLQKENIIDESGMPKERFSAEFPKEGPSILRIQQVVRGDSAAYFCASASGQDGNTIYFGEGSWLTVV.